These T cell receptor beta chains were read from a single sample in a study of OX40 agonist ivuxolimab in advanced cancers. Libraries were prepared by immunoSEQ multiplex PCR; TCRdb keeps only in-frame clonotypes and omits some of them. The table lists 90,000 to 130,000 clones, more than 85% of them singletons. The source was CD4+ or CD8+ T cells sorted from blood, collected in a trial of the OX40 agonist ivuxolimab. The receptor set was obtained from an adult with an advanced solid tumor such as melanoma, head and neck, liver or kidney cancer. The CDR3 runs from the conserved cysteine through the conserved F or W. Fields, in order: J gene, V gene, CDR3 protein.

J gene: TRBJ2-1
V gene: TRBV4-2
CDR3 protein: CASSPGLSLNEQFF

J gene: TRBJ2-2
V gene: TRBV18
CDR3 protein: CASSPPNTPTGELFF

J gene: TRBJ1-4
V gene: TRBV9
CDR3 protein: CASSARTDPEGKEKLFF

J gene: TRBJ1-1
V gene: TRBV6-5
CDR3 protein: CASRNARRAFF

J gene: TRBJ2-3
V gene: TRBV6-5
CDR3 protein: CASSYRGVAGTDTQYF

J gene: TRBJ1-4
V gene: TRBV6-5
CDR3 protein: CASSYGPLPGEKLFF

J gene: TRBJ2-3
V gene: TRBV19
CDR3 protein: CASSMWGRHRTDTQYF

J gene: TRBJ2-3
V gene: TRBV9
CDR3 protein: CASSATGGSTDTQYF

J gene: TRBJ2-7
V gene: TRBV5-1
CDR3 protein: CASSFSYEQYF

J gene: TRBJ2-7
V gene: TRBV6-1
CDR3 protein: CASRRGDYEQYF

J gene: TRBJ2-7
V gene: TRBV2
CDR3 protein: CASSAGLQLLHF

J gene: TRBJ2-1
V gene: TRBV19
CDR3 protein: CATGGGSYNEQFF

J gene: TRBJ2-7
V gene: TRBV2
CDR3 protein: CASRAIIDRVYEQYF

J gene: TRBJ2-6
V gene: TRBV7-8
CDR3 protein: CASSLRFGGTGSSGANVLTF

J gene: TRBJ2-2
V gene: TRBV4-2
CDR3 protein: CASSPGAVPGELFF

J gene: TRBJ2-1
V gene: TRBV6-6
CDR3 protein: CATTIPTGYNEQFF

J gene: TRBJ2-7
V gene: TRBV6-6
CDR3 protein: CASNGQASRYEQYF

J gene: TRBJ1-3
V gene: TRBV6-1
CDR3 protein: CAILTGAIGNTIYF

J gene: TRBJ2-7
V gene: TRBV11-3
CDR3 protein: CASSRLGQLNEQYF

J gene: TRBJ2-7
V gene: TRBV28
CDR3 protein: CASSSDSFREQYF

J gene: TRBJ1-1
V gene: TRBV7-3
CDR3 protein: CASSPQGGLNTEAFF

J gene: TRBJ1-2
V gene: TRBV30
CDR3 protein: CAWSNPQGWGYTF

J gene: TRBJ1-5
V gene: TRBV29-1
CDR3 protein: CSVENPGGYSNQPQHF

J gene: TRBJ2-7
V gene: TRBV30
CDR3 protein: CAWSPPPQGRFSSGSYEQYF

J gene: TRBJ1-2
V gene: TRBV2
CDR3 protein: CASSPGTAIHGYTF

J gene: TRBJ2-5
V gene: TRBV5-5
CDR3 protein: CASSLVARIETQYF

J gene: TRBJ2-3
V gene: TRBV18
CDR3 protein: CASSPTGIDTQYF

J gene: TRBJ1-3
V gene: TRBV5-6
CDR3 protein: CASSSGVLTDGNTIYF

J gene: TRBJ1-5
V gene: TRBV7-3
CDR3 protein: CASSSQGHGQPQHF

J gene: TRBJ2-5
V gene: TRBV5-1
CDR3 protein: CASSSGDMVRETQYF

J gene: TRBJ2-5
V gene: TRBV25-1
CDR3 protein: CASSEPYRGETQYF

J gene: TRBJ2-3
V gene: TRBV5-6
CDR3 protein: CASSSRGGPTDTQYF

J gene: TRBJ2-5
V gene: TRBV11-2
CDR3 protein: CASSSRETQYF